This T cell receptor (beta chain) was documented in a study of T cells after yellow fever vaccination. Study in general: Fractions with few cells were prepared using SMART-Seq v4 Ultra Low Input. Study-level results: Clonotype sharing between CD4 and CD8 compartments was small.

Germline V gene lookup returns CDR1 SGHAT and CDR2 FQNNGV. The CDR3 covers 13 residues. The V and J ends lost 5 bases and 2 bases respectively, with 10 bases between them. This clonotype was picked up many times. What it binds is unknown. UMIs and a universal primer site were added when TCR cDNA was made by 5'RACE template switching. In TCRdb, the 5' RACE reads were re-called with MiXCR into one record per CDR3 protein. In the table there are about 49,000 distinct CDR3 sequences, 7% to 9% of which are singletons. The chain carries TRBV11-2 and TRBJ2-7, with D unclear. This sample comprised CD8+ T cells sorted from PBMCs, obtained less than 16 days after the first yellow fever vaccination. This receptor was obtained from a man between 18 and 35 years old who received the YFV17D yellow fever vaccine. The CDR3: CASSPSGAYEQYF. CDR3 nucleotide sequence: TGTGCCAGCAGCCCCTCAGGAGCCTACGAGCAGTACTTC.